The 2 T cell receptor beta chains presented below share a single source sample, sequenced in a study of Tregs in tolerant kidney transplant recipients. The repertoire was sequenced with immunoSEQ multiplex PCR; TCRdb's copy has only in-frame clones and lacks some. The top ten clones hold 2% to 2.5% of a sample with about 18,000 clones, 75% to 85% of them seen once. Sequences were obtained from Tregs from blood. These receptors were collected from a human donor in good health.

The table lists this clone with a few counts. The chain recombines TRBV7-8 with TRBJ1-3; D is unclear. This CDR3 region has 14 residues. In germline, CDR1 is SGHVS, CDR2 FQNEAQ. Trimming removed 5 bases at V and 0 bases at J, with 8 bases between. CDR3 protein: CASSKATSGNTIYF. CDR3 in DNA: TGTGCCAGCAGCAAAGCGACCTCTGGAAACACCATATATTTT.

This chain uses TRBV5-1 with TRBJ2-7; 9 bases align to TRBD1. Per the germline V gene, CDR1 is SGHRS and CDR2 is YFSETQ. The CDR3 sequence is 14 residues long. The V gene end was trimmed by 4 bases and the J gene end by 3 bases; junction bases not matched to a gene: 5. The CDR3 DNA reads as TGCGCCAGCAGCCAGGCGGGACAGGGCTACGAGCAGTACTTC. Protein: CASSQAGQGYEQYF.